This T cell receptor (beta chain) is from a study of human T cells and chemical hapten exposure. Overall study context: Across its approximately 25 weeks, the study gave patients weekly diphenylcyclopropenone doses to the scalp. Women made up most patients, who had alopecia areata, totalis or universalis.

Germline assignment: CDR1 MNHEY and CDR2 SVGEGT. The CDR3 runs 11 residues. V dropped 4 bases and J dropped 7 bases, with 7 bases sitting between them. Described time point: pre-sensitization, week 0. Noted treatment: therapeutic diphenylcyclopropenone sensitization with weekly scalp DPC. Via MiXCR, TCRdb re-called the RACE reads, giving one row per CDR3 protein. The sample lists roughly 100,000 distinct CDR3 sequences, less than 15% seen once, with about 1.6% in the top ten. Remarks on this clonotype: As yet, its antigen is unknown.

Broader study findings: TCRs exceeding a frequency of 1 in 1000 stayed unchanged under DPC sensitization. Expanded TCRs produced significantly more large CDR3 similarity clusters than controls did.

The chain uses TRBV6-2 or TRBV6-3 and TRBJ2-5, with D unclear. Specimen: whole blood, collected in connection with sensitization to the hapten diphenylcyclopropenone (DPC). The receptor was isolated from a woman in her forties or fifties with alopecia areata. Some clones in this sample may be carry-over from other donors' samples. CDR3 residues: CASSFRLTQYF. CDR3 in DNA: TGTGCCAGCAGTTTTCGACTGACCCAGTACTTC.